The 28 T cell receptor beta chains given below trace back to one sample, sequenced in a study of T cells in Graves' hyperthyroidism and ophthalmopathy. Amplified regions were TCR beta CDR3 sequences from RNA transcripts. A first-round RT-PCR of the TCR CDR3 used the HTBI primer set. TCRdb reanalysed the multiplex PCR reads using MiXCR and keeps one entry per CDR3 protein. The top ten hold around half of the sample, which has 300,000 or so distinct CDR3 sequences, roughly 21% seen once. Sequenced sample: blood. The receptors derive from a woman in her fifties or sixties with Graves' hyperthyroidism.

This clonotype was found many times. The chain joins TRBV28 to TRBJ1-1; D is perhaps TRBD1 (6 bases). Germline V lookup: CDR1 MDHEN, CDR2 SYDVKM. Trimming left V 6 bases short and J 0 bases short, with 14 bases between. This CDR3 spans 15 amino acids. The CDR3 here is CASRQGGLVNTEAFF. The CDR3 region has the DNA TGTGCCAGCAGACAGGGTGGCCTCGTGAACACTGAAGCTTTCTTT.

This clonotype was observed many times. The chain employs TRBV15 and TRBJ2-3; 8 positions agree with TRBD2. Trimming took 6 bases from V and 0 from J; bases not matched to a gene: 8. The CDR3 is 16 residues long. The germline gives CDR1 LNHNV, CDR2 YYDKDF (reference sequence). The CDR3 nucleotides read TGTGCCACCAGAGCCGGGACTAGGGGTAGCACAGATACGCAGTATTTT. This sequence encodes CATRAGTRGSTDTQYF. The full variable domain, its missing parts supplied by reference TRBV15 and TRBJ2-3, is DAMVIQNPRYQVTQFGKPVTLSCSQTLNHNVMYWYQQKSSQAPKLLFHYYDKDFNNEADTPDNFQSRRPNTSFCFLDIRSPGLGDTAMYLCATRAGTRGSTDTQYFGPGTRLTVL.

V gene TRBV28 combines with J gene TRBJ1-1; perhaps TRBD1 as D (6 bases). V lost 6 bases and J lost 6, with 17 bases in between. Germline V gene lookup returns CDR1 MDHEN and CDR2 SYDVKM. There are 14 residues in the CDR3. The CDR3 loop is CASRWGGGSAEAFF. CDR3 bases: TGTGCCAGCAGGTGGGGAGGGGGGTCGGCTGAAGCTTTCTTT. The whole variable domain, filled in from reference TRBV28 and TRBJ1-1, reads DVKVTQSSRYLVKRTGEKVFLECVQDMDHENMFWYRQDPGLGLRLIYFSYDVKMKEKGDIPEGYSVSREKKERFSLILESASTNQTSMYLCASRWGGGSAEAFFGQGTRLTVV.

This clonotype was recorded at least ten times. The chain joins TRBV18 to TRBJ1-1, with a possible D match to TRBD1 (5 bases). Germline V gene lookup returns CDR1 KGHSH and CDR2 LQKENI. The CDR3 contains 15 residues. Trimming cost V 1 base and J 4 bases, with 13 bases left between them. The CDR3 reads CASSPQEARGTEAFF. The CDR3 bases are TGTGCCAGCTCACCACAGGAGGCGAGGGGCACTGAAGCTTTCTTT.

This clonotype occurred a few times. The rearrangement links TRBV7-3 to TRBJ2-2, with 9 bases lining up with TRBD2. Trimming at V came to 1 base and at J to 6 bases, leaving 6 bases not matched to a gene. The CDR3 is made up of 16 amino acids. The germline V gene has CDR1 SGHTA and CDR2 FQGTGA. CDR3: CASSLKAGGHAGELFF. CDR3 coding DNA: TGTGCCAGCAGCTTAAAAGCGGGAGGACACGCCGGGGAGCTGTTTTTT.

This clonotype was recorded at least ten times. The chain is built from TRBV5-1 and TRBJ1-2; D possibly corresponds to TRBD1 (5 bases). The CDR3 extends over 13 amino acids. Germline-derived CDR1 and CDR2 are SGHRS and YFSETQ. V lost 4 bases and J 8 bases, leaving 15 bases between the germline ends. For the CDR3, the DNA is TGCGCCAGCAGCCGGGGGACGTTGGTGGGCTACACCTTC. It translates to CASSRGTLVGYTF. The whole variable domain, remainder taken from reference TRBV5-1 and TRBJ1-2, is KAGVTQTPRYLIKTRGQQVTLSCSPISGHRSVSWYQQTPGQGLQFLFEYFSETQRNKGNFPGRFSGRQFSNSRSEMNVSTLELGDSALYLCASSRGTLVGYTFGSGTRLTVV.

About this clonotype: A much bigger clone sits one base away, suggesting this may be a read error. The V gene is TRBV14, the J gene TRBJ2-3, with 9 bases aligning to TRBD1. This CDR3 spans 14 amino acids. The germline gives CDR1 SGHDN, CDR2 FVKESK. Here the CDR3 DNA reads TGTGCCAACAGCCCTCCCGGGACAGGGAATACGCAGTATTTT. As protein: CANSPPGTGNTQYF.

V and J are TRBV27 and TRBJ2-5; D assignment may be TRBD1 or TRBD2 (6 bases each). Trimming took off 3 bases at V and 3 bases at J, with 11 bases between the two ends. This CDR3 region has 14 residues. Germline loops: CDR1 MNHEY, CDR2 SMNVEV (reference sequence). CDR3 sequence (DNA): TGTGCCAGCAGTTTGGGGGGCGGGGAAGAGACCCAGTACTTC. This encodes CASSLGGGEETQYF.

A few counts support this clonotype. The CDR3 is CASNPTGYGANVLTF. CDR3 coding DNA: TGTGCCAGCAACCCTACAGGGTATGGGGCCAACGTCCTGACTTTC. The V and J genes are TRBV12-3 or TRBV12-4 and TRBJ2-6; perhaps TRBD1 as D (6 bases). This CDR3 is built from 15 residues. V was clipped by 7 bases and J by 3 bases, with 13 bases between them.

This clonotype was seen a few times. This chain joins TRBV7-9 and TRBJ2-2; the D is unclear. The V and J ends lost 7 bases and 1 base respectively, with 10 bases between them. Germline values: CDR1 SEHNR, CDR2 FQNEAQ (reference sequence). This CDR3 is built from 14 residues. The CDR3 DNA reads as TGTGCCAGCAAGGCTGGGGAGAACACCGGGGAGCTGTTTTTT. Translation: CASKAGENTGELFF.

There are many counts of this clonotype. The V call is TRBV25-1, the J call TRBJ2-1, with TRBD1 identical over 8 bases. Per germline, CDR1 MGHDK and CDR2 SYGVNS. This CDR3 has 13 residues. V was pared by 4 bases and J by 6 bases, with 2 bases of the junction left unmatched. CDR3 region: CASSVTGGNEQFF. The CDR3 nucleotides read TGTGCCAGCAGTGTCACAGGGGGCAATGAGCAGTTCTTC.

At least ten counts were recorded for this clonotype. The rearrangement links TRBV11-2 to TRBJ2-7; 9 positions agree with TRBD2. Trimming cost V 4 bases and J 6 bases; bases outside gene matches: 4. Germline V gene sequence: CDR1 SGHAT, CDR2 FQNNGV. This CDR3 comprises 13 residues. The CDR3 loop is CASSWGLAVEQYF. DNA for the CDR3: TGTGCCAGCAGCTGGGGACTAGCAGTCGAGCAGTACTTC.

The V gene is TRBV7-9, the J gene TRBJ2-7; a possible D gene is TRBD1 (5 bases). The CDR3 is made up of 14 amino acids. V dropped 2 bases and J dropped 7 bases, with 15 bases sitting between them. The germline V gene encodes CDR1 SEHNR and CDR2 FQNEAQ (reference sequence). Written as DNA, the CDR3 is TGTGCCAGCAGCTTAATGCAAGGGGCTCGGGAGCAGTACTTC. Translating it yields CASSLMQGAREQYF.

This clonotype was observed many times. The chain is built from TRBV29-1 and TRBJ2-7, with TRBD2 identical over 9 bases. CDR3 length equals 15 residues. CDR1 and CDR2 from the germline V gene are SQVTM and ANQGSEA. J gave up 3 bases and V 7 bases, and 13 bases lay outside the gene matches. The CDR3 loop reads CSAANPGLAIYEQYF. CDR3 in DNA: TGCAGCGCTGCCAATCCGGGACTAGCCATCTACGAGCAGTACTTC.

This clonotype was counted many times. The rearrangement uses TRBV5-1 and TRBJ1-2; TRBD1 is a possible D gene (6 bases). This CDR3 comprises 13 residues. Germline V CDR1 and CDR2: SGHRS, YFSETQ. Between the trimmed V and J ends, which lost 4 bases and 8 bases, there was a span of 15 bases. For the CDR3, the DNA is TGCGCCAGCAGCAGTACAGGGCGAGTGGGCTACACCTTC. Its translation is CASSSTGRVGYTF. Combining the CDR3 with reference TRBV5-1 and TRBJ1-2 gives the whole variable domain KAGVTQTPRYLIKTRGQQVTLSCSPISGHRSVSWYQQTPGQGLQFLFEYFSETQRNKGNFPGRFSGRQFSNSRSEMNVSTLELGDSALYLCASSSTGRVGYTFGSGTRLTVV.

At least ten counts were recorded for this clonotype. The CDR3 nucleotides read TGTGCCAGCAGCTTAGTAGAGGGAGGTGCTCCTAATTCACCCCTCCACTTT. This sequence encodes CASSLVEGGAPNSPLHF. The rearrangement joins TRBV7-2 to TRBJ1-6; D gene unclear. Trimming cost V 1 base and J 6 bases, with 16 bases left between them. Germline V CDR1 and CDR2: SGHTA, FQGNSA. CDR3 length: 17 residues.

This clonotype was seen repeatedly, ten times or more. The chain employs TRBV28 and TRBJ1-1; D remains unclear. This CDR3 spans 17 amino acids. Germline lookup yields CDR1 MDHEN and CDR2 SYDVKM. Trimming stripped 2 bases from V and 0 bases from J, with 16 bases between. CDR3 coding DNA: TGTGCCAGCAGTTTACTCGGCATCTCGGGAGTGAACACTGAAGCTTTCTTT. Translating it yields CASSLLGISGVNTEAFF. Combining the CDR3 with reference TRBV28 and TRBJ1-1 gives the whole variable domain DVKVTQSSRYLVKRTGEKVFLECVQDMDHENMFWYRQDPGLGLRLIYFSYDVKMKEKGDIPEGYSVSREKKERFSLILESASTNQTSMYLCASSLLGISGVNTEAFFGQGTRLTVV.

The chain recombines TRBV20-1 with TRBJ2-2; the D gene is possibly TRBD2 (5 bases). The germline V gene has CDR1 DFQATT and CDR2 SNEGSKA (reference sequence). Trimming left V 3 bases short and J 4 bases short, with 18 bases between. The CDR3 runs to 16 residues. The CDR3 DNA follows: TGCAGTGCTAGCCACCACGGCCGGGGTGGCACCGGGGAGCTGTTTTTT. The encoded protein is CSASHHGRGGTGELFF.

Many counts were recorded for this clonotype. The rearrangement uses TRBV7-2 and TRBJ1-1; no reliable D call. V was trimmed by 5 bases and J by 4 bases, leaving 14 bases between them. The germline CDR1 and CDR2 sequences are SGHTA and FQGNSA. The CDR3 runs 14 residues. CDR3 residues: CASSLDQVSTEAFF. CDR3 sequence (DNA): TGTGCCAGCAGCCTCGATCAGGTTTCCACTGAAGCTTTCTTT.

This clonotype came up a few times. The chain has TRBV9 and TRBJ2-7; TRBD1 agrees at 9 bases. Losses at the gene ends were 3 bases for V and 3 bases for J; bases not matched to a gene: 4. The germline V gene has CDR1 SGDLS and CDR2 YYNGEE. This CDR3 has 14 amino acids. The CDR3 here is CASSAGTGLYEQYF. CDR3 bases: TGTGCCAGCAGCGCTGGGACAGGGCTCTACGAGCAGTACTTC.

This clonotype has at least ten counts. This chain links TRBV24-1 with TRBJ1-1, with D perhaps TRBD1 (6 bases). Germline-derived CDR1 and CDR2 are KGHDR and SFDVKD. The CDR3 runs to 17 residues. Trimming stripped 3 bases from V and 1 base from J, with 17 bases between. CDR3 amino acids: CATSDGPLWGANTEAFF. In DNA, the CDR3 is TGTGCCACCAGTGATGGCCCCTTATGGGGGGCGAACACTGAAGCTTTCTTT.

This clonotype was observed many times. This chain connects TRBV28 to TRBJ1-2; TRBD1 aligns across 10 bases. Germline values: CDR1 MDHEN, CDR2 SYDVKM. The CDR3 is 15 residues long. Trimming cost V 2 bases and J 2 bases; bases outside gene matches: 2. CDR3 in DNA: TGTGCCAGCAGTTTACCGACAGGGGGCAACTATGGCTACACCTTC. It is translated as CASSLPTGGNYGYTF.

This clonotype was seen only a few times. The genes are TRBV4-2 and TRBJ1-2, with D hard to call. Looked up from germline, CDR1 is LGHNA and CDR2 is YNFKEQ. This CDR3 has 17 amino acids. Deletions cut 0 bases from V and 4 bases from J, with 18 bases between. CDR3 DNA sequence: TGTGCCAGCAGCCAAGATCTATTCCTTTCAGGTCCCTATGGCTACACCTTC. Residues: CASSQDLFLSGPYGYTF.

This rearrangement joins TRBV12-3 or TRBV12-4 to TRBJ1-1, with a weak D call TRBD1 (5 bases). The CDR3 sequence is 13 residues long. V was trimmed by 7 bases and J by 1 base, leaving 10 bases between them. The CDR3 nucleotides are TGTGCCAGCAACCGCGACAGGAACACTGAAGCTTTCTTT. It specifies CASNRDRNTEAFF.

Ten or more counts support this clonotype. The gene calls are TRBV28 and TRBJ2-7; D remains ambiguous. Trimming pared 7 bases from V and 3 bases from J, leaving 13 bases between. This CDR3 has 13 amino acids. Germline-derived CDR1 and CDR2 are MDHEN and SYDVKM. The CDR3 loop is CASTGRFGYEQYF. The CDR3 nucleotides are TGTGCCAGCACAGGAAGGTTCGGCTACGAGCAGTACTTC.

The rearrangement uses TRBV19 and TRBJ1-5; no firm D call. Per the germline V gene, CDR1 is LNHDA and CDR2 is SQIVND (reference sequence). With 4 bases removed from V and 2 bases from J, the gap between germline ends came to 6 bases. This CDR3 comprises 13 residues. DNA of the CDR3: TGTGCCAGTAGTAGGGTTGGCAATCAGCCCCAGCATTTT. It translates to CASSRVGNQPQHF.

This clonotype was observed a few times. The genes are TRBV2 and TRBJ2-7; a possible D gene is TRBD1 (5 bases). Looked up from germline, CDR1 is SNHLY and CDR2 is FYNNEI. The CDR3 extends over 15 amino acids. Trimming left V 8 bases short and J 0 bases short, with 17 bases between. DNA of the CDR3: TGTGCCAGCCGACCGGGCAGGGTACGCTCCTACGAGCAGTACTTC. Translating gives CASRPGRVRSYEQYF.

This clonotype came up many times. CDR3 coding DNA: TGCAGCGTTGAAGGGGTCGAGACCCAGTACTTC. It translates to CSVEGVETQYF. The rearrangement uses TRBV29-1 and TRBJ2-5; no clear D gene. Trimming removed 1 base at V and 5 bases at J, with 5 bases between. CDR1 is SQVTM, CDR2 ANQGSEA, per germline. The CDR3 totals 11 residues.